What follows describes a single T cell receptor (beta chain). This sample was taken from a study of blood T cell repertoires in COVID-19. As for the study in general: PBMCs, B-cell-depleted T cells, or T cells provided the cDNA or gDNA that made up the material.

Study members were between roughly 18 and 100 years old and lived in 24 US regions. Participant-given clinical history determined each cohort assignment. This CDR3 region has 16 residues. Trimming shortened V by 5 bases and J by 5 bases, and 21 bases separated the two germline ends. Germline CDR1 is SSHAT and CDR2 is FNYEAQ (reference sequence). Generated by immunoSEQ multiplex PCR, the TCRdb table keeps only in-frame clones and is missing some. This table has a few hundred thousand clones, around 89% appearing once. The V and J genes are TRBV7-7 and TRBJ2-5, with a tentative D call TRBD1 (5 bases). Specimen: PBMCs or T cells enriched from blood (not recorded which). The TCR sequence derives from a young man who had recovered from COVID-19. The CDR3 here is CASSQRWGRDSETQYF. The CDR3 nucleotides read TGTGCCAGCAGCCAAAGGTGGGGCCGCGATTCGGAGACCCAGTACTTC.